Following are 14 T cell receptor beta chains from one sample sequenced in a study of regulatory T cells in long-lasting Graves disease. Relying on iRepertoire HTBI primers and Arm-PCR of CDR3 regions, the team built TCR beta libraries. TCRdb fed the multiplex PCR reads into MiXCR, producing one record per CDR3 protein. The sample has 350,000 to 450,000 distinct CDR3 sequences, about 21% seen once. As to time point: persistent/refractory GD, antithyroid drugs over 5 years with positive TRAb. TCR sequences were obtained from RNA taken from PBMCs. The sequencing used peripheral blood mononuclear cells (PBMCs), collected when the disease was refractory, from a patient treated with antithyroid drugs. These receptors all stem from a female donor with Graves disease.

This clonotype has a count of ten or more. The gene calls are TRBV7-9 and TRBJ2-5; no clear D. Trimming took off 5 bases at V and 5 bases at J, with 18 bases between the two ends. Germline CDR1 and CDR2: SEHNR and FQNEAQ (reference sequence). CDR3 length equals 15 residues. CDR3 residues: CASSPRPLDLETQYF. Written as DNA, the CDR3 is TGTGCCAGCAGCCCAAGGCCCCTAGATTTGGAGACCCAGTACTTC.

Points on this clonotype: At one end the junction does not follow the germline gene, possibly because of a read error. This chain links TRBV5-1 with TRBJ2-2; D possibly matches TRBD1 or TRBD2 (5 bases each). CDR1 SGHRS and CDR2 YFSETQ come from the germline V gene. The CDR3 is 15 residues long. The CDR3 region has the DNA TGTGCCAGCAGCGAAGACGGTGGGGGTACCGGGGAGCTGTTTTTT. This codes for CASSEDGGGTGELFF. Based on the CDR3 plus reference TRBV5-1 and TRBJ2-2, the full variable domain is KAGVTQTPRYLIKTRGQQVTLSCSPISGHRSVSWYQQTPGQGLQFLFEYFSETQRNKGNFPGRFSGRQFSNSRSEMNVSTLELGDSALYLCASSEDGGGTGELFFGEGSRLTVL.

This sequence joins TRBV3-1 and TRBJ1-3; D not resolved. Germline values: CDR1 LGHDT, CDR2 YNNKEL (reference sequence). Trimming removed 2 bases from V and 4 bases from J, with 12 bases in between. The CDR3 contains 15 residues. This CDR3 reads CASSQRSGVGNTIYF. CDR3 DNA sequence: TGTGCCAGCAGCCAACGGTCTGGGGTAGGAAACACCATATATTTT.

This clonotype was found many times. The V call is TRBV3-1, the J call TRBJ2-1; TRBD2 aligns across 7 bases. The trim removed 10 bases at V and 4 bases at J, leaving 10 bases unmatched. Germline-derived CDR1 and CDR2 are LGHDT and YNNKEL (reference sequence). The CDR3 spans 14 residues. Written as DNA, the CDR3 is TGTGCCACTTCCGGGACTACCAGGTACAATGAGCAGTTCTTC. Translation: CATSGTTRYNEQFF.

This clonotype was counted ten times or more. DNA of the CDR3: TGCAGCGCCGGGGCGAGAGGATCCTACGAGCAGTACTTC. This encodes CSAGARGSYEQYF. The rearrangement links TRBV29-1 to TRBJ2-7; D may match TRBD1 or TRBD2 (5 bases each). Trimming pared 7 bases from V and 1 base from J, leaving 14 bases between. Germline values: CDR1 SQVTM, CDR2 ANQGSEA. The CDR3 contains 13 residues.

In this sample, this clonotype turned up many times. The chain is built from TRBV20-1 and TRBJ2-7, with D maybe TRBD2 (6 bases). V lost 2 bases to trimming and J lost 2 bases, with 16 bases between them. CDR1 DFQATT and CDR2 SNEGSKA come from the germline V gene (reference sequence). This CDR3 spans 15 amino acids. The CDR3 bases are TGCAGTGCTAGAATGGGGACGGGGGTGGCCTACGAGCAGTACTTC. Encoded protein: CSARMGTGVAYEQYF.

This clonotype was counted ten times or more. CDR3 in amino acids: CASRGDRAFF. The CDR3 DNA sequence: TGTGCCAGCAGGGGGGACAGGGCCTTCTTT. The chain uses TRBV2 and TRBJ1-1; 9 bases agree with TRBD1. This CDR3 region has 10 residues. From germline, CDR1 is SNHLY and CDR2 FYNNEI. The trim removed 6 bases at V and 14 bases at J, leaving 4 bases unmatched. The variable domain in full, completed from reference TRBV2 and TRBJ1-1, reads EPEVTQTPSHQVTQMGQEVILRCVPISNHLYFYWYRQILGQKVEFLVSFYNNEISEKSEIFDDQFSVERPDGSNFTLKIRSTKLEDSAMYFCASRGDRAFFGQGTRLTVV.

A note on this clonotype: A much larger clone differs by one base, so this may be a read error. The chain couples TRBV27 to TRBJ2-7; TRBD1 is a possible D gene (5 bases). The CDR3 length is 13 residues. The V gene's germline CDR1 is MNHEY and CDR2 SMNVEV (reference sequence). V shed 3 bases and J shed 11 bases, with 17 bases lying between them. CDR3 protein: CASSLIGEETEYF. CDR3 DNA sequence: TGTGCCAGCAGTTTGATAGGGGAAGAGACCGAGTACTTC.

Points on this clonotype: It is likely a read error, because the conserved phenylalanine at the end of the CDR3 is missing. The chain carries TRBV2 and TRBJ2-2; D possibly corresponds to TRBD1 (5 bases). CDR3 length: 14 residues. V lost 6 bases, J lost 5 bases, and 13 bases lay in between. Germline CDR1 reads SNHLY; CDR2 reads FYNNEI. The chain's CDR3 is CASRQEKGTGELFS. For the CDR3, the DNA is TGTGCCAGCAGGCAAGAAAAGGGGACCGGGGAGCTGTTTTCT.

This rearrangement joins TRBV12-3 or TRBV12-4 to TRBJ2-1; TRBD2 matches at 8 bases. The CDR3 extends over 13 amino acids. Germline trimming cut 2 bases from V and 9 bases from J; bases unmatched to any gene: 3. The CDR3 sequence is CASSLTGLAEQFF. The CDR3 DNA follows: TGTGCCAGCAGTTTAACTGGACTAGCTGAGCAGTTCTTC.

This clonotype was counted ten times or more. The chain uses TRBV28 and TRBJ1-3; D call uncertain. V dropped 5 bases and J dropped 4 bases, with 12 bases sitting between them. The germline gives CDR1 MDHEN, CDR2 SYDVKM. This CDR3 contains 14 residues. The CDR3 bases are TGTGCCAGCAGTCACATCGTCAGCGGAAACACCATATATTTT. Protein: CASSHIVSGNTIYF.

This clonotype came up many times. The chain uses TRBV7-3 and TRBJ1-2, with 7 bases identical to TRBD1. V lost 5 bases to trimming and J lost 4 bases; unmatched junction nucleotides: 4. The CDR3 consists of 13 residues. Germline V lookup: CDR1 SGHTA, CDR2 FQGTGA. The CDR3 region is CASSDRQGYGYTF. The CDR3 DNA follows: TGTGCCAGCAGCGATCGACAGGGCTATGGCTACACCTTC.

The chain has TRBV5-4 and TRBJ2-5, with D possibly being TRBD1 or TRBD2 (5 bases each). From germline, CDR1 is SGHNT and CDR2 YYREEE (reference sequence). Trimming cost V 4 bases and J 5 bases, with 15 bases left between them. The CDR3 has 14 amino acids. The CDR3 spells CASSLGGHGETQYF. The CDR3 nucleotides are TGTGCCAGCAGCCTAGGAGGACACGGGGAGACCCAGTACTTC.

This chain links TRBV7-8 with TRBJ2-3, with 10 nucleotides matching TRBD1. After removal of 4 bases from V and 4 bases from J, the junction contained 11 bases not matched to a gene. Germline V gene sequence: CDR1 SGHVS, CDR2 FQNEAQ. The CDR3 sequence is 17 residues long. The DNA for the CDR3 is TGTGCCAGCAGCTCTCCGAAATTCGGGACAGGGGCAGATACGCAGTATTTT. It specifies CASSSPKFGTGADTQYF.